One TCR beta chain is described in this entry. Produced via immunoSEQ multiplex PCR; TCRdb's table is partial and in-frame only. The sample yields a few hundred thousand clones, about 80% seen once. The data derive from a study of blood T cell repertoires in COVID-19. The study assigned cohorts using participant-reported clinical history. This CDR3 comprises 17 residues. With V trimmed by 3 bases and J by 4 bases, 10 bases remained unmatched. CDR1 and CDR2 from the germline V gene are LNHDA and SQIVND (reference sequence). Sequenced sample: PBMCs or T cells enriched from blood (not recorded which). The receptor was derived from a man aged 45-65 years who had recovered from COVID-19. The chain links TRBV19 to TRBJ2-1, with TRBD2 matching over 9 bases. In nucleotides, the CDR3 is TGTGCCAGTAGTATTTTTGTGACTAGCGGACTATACAATGAGCAGTTCTTC. Translating it yields CASSIFVTSGLYNEQFF.